The 7 T cell receptor beta chains below were found in one sample sequenced in a study of CD8 T cells in Susac syndrome. Reverse transcription of about 0.5 to 1 ug RNA used random hexamers. TCRdb re-analysed the immunoSEQ multiplex PCR reads in MiXCR, keeping a single row per CDR3 protein. The table shows about 240,000 distinct CDR3 sequences, with 90% to 97% occurring only once. The sequencing input was CD4+ T cells from PBMCs. These receptors came from a human donor with Susac syndrome.

The rearrangement uses TRBV7-8 and TRBJ2-5; D is unclear. Trimming stripped 4 bases from V and 1 base from J, with 16 bases between. The CDR3 has 16 amino acids. The germline gives CDR1 SGHVS, CDR2 FQNEAQ. CDR3 region: CASSSRRVALQETQYF. The CDR3 DNA sequence: TGTGCCAGCAGCTCCCGTAGAGTGGCCCTCCAAGAGACCCAGTACTTC.

The chain links TRBV9 to TRBJ1-4; D is ambiguous. This CDR3 comprises 14 residues. CDR1 and CDR2 from the germline V gene are SGDLS and YYNGEE. V lost 3 bases and J 4 bases, leaving 10 bases between the germline ends. The CDR3 protein is CASSARLDNEKLFF. The CDR3 nucleotides are TGTGCCAGCAGCGCCCGACTTGATAATGAAAAACTGTTTTTT.

The V and J genes are TRBV29-1 and TRBJ1-2; unclear D gene. Germline values: CDR1 SQVTM, CDR2 ANQGSEA. The V gene lost 3 bases and the J gene lost 7 bases, with 15 bases spanning the gap. This CDR3 is 13 amino acids long. This CDR3 is CSVDEGRVVGYTF. The CDR3 bases are TGCAGCGTTGATGAGGGTCGGGTCGTTGGCTACACCTTC.

This rearrangement joins TRBV4-1 to TRBJ1-1; D unclear. The CDR3 has 15 residues. V gave up 5 bases and J gave up 4 bases, with 17 bases separating them. Germline CDR1 MGHRA, CDR2 YSYEKL. CDR3 nucleotides: TGCGCCAGCAGCGTGACTAGTCTTACCGGCACTGAAGCTTTCTTT. As protein: CASSVTSLTGTEAFF.

CDR3 bases: TGCAGCGTTGATCCTCCCCACACGGCGGGAGTCAACAATGAGCAGTTCTTC. Its protein product is CSVDPPHTAGVNNEQFF. The rearrangement uses TRBV29-1 and TRBJ2-1; TRBD2 agrees at 7 bases. The CDR3 length is 17 residues. The trim removed 3 bases at V and 5 bases at J, leaving 16 bases unmatched. Germline CDR1 and CDR2: SQVTM and ANQGSEA.

The DNA of the CDR3 is TGTGCCTGGAGTGGCCGACAGGGAGCTTTCTTT. Residues: CAWSGRQGAFF. The chain couples TRBV30 to TRBJ1-1; 7 bases map to TRBD1. CDR1 is GTSNPN, CDR2 SVGIG, per germline (reference sequence). The CDR3 has 11 amino acids. J gave up 10 bases and V 1 base, and 3 bases lay outside the gene matches.

The chain is built from TRBV27 and TRBJ2-2, with D unresolved. This CDR3 is built from 12 residues. V lost 6 bases and J 6 bases, leaving 8 bases between the germline ends. CDR1 is MNHEY and CDR2 is SMNVEV in the germline V gene (reference sequence). This chain's CDR3 is CASRTRAGELFF. DNA for the CDR3: TGTGCCAGCAGAACGAGAGCCGGGGAGCTGTTTTTT.